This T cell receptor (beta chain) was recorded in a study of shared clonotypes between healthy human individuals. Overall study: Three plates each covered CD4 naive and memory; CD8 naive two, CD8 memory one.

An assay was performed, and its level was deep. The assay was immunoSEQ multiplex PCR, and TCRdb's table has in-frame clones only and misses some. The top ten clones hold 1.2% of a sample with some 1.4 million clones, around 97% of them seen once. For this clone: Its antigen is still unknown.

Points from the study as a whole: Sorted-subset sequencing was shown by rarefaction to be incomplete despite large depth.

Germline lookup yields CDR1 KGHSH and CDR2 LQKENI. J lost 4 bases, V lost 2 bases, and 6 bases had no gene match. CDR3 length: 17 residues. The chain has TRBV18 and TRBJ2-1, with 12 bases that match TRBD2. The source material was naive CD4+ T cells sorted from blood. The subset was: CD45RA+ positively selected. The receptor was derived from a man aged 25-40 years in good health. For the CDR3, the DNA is TGTGCCAGCTCACCAAACCGACTAGCGGGGGATTACAATGAGCAGTTCTTC. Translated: CASSPNRLAGDYNEQFF.